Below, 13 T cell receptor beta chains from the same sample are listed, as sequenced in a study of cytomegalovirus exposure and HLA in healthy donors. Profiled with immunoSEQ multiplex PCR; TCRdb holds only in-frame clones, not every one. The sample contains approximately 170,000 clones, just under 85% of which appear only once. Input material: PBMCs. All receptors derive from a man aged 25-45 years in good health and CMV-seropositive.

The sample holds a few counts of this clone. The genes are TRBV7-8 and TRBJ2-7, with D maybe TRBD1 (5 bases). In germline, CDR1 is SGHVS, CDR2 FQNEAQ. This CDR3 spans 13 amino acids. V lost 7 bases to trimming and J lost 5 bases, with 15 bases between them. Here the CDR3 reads CASTLGVFDEQYF. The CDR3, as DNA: TGTGCCAGCACCCTAGGGGTGTTCGACGAGCAGTACTTC.

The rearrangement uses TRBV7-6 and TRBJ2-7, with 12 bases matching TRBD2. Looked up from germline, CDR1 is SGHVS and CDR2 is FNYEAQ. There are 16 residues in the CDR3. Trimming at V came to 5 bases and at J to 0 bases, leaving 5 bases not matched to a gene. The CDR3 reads CASSRTSGESSYEQYF. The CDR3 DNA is TGTGCCAGCAGCCGGACTAGCGGGGAGAGCTCCTACGAGCAGTACTTC.

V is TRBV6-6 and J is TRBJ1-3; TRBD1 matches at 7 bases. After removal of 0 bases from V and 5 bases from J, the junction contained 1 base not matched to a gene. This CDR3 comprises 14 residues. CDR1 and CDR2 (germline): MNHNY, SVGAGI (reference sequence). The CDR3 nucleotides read TGTGCCAGCAGTTACTCGGACAGGCGAAACACCATATATTTT. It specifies CASSYSDRRNTIYF.

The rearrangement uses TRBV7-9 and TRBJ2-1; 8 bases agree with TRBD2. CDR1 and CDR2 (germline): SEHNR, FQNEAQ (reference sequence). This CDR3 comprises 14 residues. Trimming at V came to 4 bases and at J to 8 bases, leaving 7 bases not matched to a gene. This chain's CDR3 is CASSSSGLEDEQFF. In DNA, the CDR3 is TGTGCCAGCAGCTCCTCGGGACTAGAGGATGAGCAGTTCTTC.

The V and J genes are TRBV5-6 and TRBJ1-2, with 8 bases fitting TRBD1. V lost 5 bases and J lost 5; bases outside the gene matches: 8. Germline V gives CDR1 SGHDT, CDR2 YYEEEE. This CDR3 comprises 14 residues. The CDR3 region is CASRQGALGYGYTF. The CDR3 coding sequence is TGTGCCAGCAGGCAGGGGGCATTGGGATATGGCTACACCTTC. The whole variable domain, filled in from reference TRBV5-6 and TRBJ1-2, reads DAGVTQSPTHLIKTRGQQVTLRCSPKSGHDTVSWYQQALGQGPQFIFQYYEEEERQRGNFPDRFSGHQFPNYSSELNVNALLLGDSALYLCASRQGALGYGYTFGSGTRLTVV.

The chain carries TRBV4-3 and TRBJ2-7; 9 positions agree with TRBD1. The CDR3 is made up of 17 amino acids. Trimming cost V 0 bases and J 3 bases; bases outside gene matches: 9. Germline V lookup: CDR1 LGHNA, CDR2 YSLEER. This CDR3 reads CASSQDRTGVNLYEQYF. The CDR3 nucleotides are TGCGCCAGCAGCCAAGATAGGACAGGGGTCAATCTCTACGAGCAGTACTTC.

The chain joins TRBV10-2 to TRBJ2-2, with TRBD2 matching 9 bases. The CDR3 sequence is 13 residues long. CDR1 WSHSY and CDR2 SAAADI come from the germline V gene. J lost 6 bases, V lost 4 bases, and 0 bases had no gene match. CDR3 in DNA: TGCGCCAGCAGTGGGACTAGCGCCGGGGAGCTGTTTTTT. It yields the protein CASSGTSAGELFF.

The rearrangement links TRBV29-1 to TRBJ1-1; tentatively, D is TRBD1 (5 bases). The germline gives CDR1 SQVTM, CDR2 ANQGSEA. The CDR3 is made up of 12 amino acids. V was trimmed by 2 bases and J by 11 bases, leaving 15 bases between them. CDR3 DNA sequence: TGCAGCGTTGAAAAGGGGCCTGTGGTGGCTTTCTTT. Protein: CSVEKGPVVAFF.

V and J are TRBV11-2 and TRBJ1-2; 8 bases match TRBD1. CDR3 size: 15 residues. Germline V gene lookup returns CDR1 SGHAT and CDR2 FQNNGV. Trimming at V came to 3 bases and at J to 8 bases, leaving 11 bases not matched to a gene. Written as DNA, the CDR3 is TGTGCCAGCAGCTTTCTCGACAGGGGCCGGCAGGGCTACACCTTC. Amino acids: CASSFLDRGRQGYTF.

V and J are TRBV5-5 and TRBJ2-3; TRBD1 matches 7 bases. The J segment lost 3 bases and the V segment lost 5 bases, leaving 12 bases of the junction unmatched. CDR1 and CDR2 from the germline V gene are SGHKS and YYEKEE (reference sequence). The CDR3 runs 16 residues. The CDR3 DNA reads TGTGCCAGCAGGCAATTACAGGGGTGGGGTACAGATACGCAGTATTTT. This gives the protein CASRQLQGWGTDTQYF. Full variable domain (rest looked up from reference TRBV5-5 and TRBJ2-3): DAGVTQSPTHLIKTRGQQVTLRCSPISGHKSVSWYQQVLGQGPQFIFQYYEKEERGRGNFPDRFSARQFPNYSSELNVNALLLGDSALYLCASRQLQGWGTDTQYFGPGTRLTVL.

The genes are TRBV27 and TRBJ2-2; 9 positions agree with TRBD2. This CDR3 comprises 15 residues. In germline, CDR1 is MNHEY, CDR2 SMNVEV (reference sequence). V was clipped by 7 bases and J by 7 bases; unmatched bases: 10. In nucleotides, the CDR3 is TGTGCCAGCAAGGTCGGGACTAGCCTGATCGGGGAGCTGTTTTTT. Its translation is CASKVGTSLIGELFF.

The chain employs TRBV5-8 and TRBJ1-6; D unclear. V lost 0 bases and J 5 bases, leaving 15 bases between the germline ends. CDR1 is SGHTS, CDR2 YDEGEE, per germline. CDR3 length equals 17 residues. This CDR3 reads CASSLARGSKDNSPLHF. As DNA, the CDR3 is TGTGCCAGCAGCTTGGCGCGAGGGTCAAAGGATAATTCACCCCTCCACTTT.

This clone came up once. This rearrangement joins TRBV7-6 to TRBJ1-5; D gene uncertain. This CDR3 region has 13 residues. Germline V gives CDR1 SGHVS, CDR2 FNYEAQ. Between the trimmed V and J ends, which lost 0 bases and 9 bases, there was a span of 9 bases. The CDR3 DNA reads TGTGCCAGCAGCTTAGCTGAGGGTGGGCCCCAGCATTTT. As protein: CASSLAEGGPQHF.